This entry is about one TCR beta chain. Antigen specificity is unknown. CDR3 size: 15 residues. Trimming took off 5 bases at V and 4 bases at J, with 16 bases between the two ends. Germline lookup yields CDR1 PRHDT and CDR2 FYEKMQ (reference sequence). It was on ten immunoSEQ deep assay plates that unsorted PBMC DNA was sequenced. The table came from immunoSEQ multiplex PCR; TCRdb's copy has only in-frame clones and leaves some out. The repertoire includes around 500,000 clones, around 79% of them detected once, and about 13% sits in the top ten. This sample stems from a study of shared clonotypes between healthy human individuals. About the study: With ages of 18 to 49, the donors were a couple of women and a few men.

Study observations and caveats: Measured sharing among donors was expected to vary with sequencing depth. Only blood was sampled; tissue repertoires likely differ.

Material for sequencing was PBMCs. The TCR sequence derives from a middle-aged woman in good health. Some clones in this sample may be carry-over from other donors' samples. This chain links TRBV13 with TRBJ2-3, with no clear D. CDR3 nucleotides: TGTGCCAGCAGCGTGTGGTTTGGGCGTTCAGATACGCAGTATTTT. Translating gives CASSVWFGRSDTQYF.